This T cell receptor beta chain was identified in a study of T cell changes during pregnancy in multiple sclerosis. This table comes from immunoSEQ multiplex PCR, and its TCRdb copy is limited to in-frame clones, with some not included. The repertoire holds 85,000 to 95,000 clones, with 91% as singletons. The germline V gene encodes CDR1 SGHVS and CDR2 FQNEAQ. The CDR3 length is 13 residues. With 6 bases removed from V and 7 bases from J, the gap between germline ends came to 16 bases. The J gene is TRBJ2-7, the V gene TRBV7-8, with D maybe TRBD1 (6 bases). Sequenced here: peripheral blood, sampled after pregnancy. The receptor was isolated from a female donor in good health, enrolled as a control in a pregnancy study. CDR3 DNA sequence: TGTGCCAGCAGTCTACCCGGGACACCAGAGCAGTACTTC. This encodes CASSLPGTPEQYF.